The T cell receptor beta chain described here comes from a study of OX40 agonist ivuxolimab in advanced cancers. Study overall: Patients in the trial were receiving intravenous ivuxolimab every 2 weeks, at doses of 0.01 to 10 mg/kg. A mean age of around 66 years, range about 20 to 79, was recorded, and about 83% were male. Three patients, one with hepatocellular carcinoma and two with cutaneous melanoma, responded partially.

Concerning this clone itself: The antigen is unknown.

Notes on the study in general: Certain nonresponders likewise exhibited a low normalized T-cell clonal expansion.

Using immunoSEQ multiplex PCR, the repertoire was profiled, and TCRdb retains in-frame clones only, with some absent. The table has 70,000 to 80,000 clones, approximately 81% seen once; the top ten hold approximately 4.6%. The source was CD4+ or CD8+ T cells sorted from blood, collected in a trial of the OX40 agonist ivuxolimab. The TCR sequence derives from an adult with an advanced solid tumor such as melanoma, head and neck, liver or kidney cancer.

The CDR3: CASSQGYGLGTEAFF. DNA of the CDR3: TGCGCCAGCAGCCAAGGTTACGGGTTGGGGACTGAAGCTTTCTTT. The V gene is TRBV4-1, the J gene TRBJ1-1; no clear D. Between the trimmed V and J ends, which lost 1 base and 5 bases, there was a span of 14 bases. CDR3 length: 15 residues. The germline gives CDR1 MGHRA, CDR2 YSYEKL.